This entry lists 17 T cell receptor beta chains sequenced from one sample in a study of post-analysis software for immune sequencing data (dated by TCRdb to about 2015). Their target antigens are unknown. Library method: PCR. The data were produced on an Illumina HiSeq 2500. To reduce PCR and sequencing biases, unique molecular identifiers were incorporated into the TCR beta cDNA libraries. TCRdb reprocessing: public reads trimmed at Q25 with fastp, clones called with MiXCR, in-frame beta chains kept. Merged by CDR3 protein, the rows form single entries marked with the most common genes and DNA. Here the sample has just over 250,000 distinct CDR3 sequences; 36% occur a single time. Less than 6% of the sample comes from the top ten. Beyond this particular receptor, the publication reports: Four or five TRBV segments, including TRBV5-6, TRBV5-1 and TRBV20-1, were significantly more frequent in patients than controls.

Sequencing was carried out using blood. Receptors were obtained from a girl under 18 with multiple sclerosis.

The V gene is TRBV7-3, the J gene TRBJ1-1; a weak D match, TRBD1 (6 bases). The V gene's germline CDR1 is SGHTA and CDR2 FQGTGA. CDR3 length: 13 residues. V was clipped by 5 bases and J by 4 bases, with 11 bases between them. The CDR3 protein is CASSPRTVTEAFF. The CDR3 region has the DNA TGTGCCAGCAGCCCCCGGACAGTCACTGAAGCTTTCTTT.

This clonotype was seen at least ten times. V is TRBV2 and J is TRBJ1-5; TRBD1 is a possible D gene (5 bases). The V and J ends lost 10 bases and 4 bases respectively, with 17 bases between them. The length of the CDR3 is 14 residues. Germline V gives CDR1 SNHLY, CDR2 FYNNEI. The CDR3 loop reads CATREELGNQPQHF. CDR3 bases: TGTGCCACCAGGGAAGAATTGGGAAATCAGCCCCAGCATTTT.

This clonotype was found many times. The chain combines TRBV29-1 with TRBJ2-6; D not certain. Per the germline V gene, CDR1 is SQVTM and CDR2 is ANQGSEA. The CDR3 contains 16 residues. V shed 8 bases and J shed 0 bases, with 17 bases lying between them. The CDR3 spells CSPWAKDHSGANVLTF. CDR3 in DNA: TGCAGCCCCTGGGCCAAGGACCACTCTGGGGCCAACGTCCTGACTTTC.

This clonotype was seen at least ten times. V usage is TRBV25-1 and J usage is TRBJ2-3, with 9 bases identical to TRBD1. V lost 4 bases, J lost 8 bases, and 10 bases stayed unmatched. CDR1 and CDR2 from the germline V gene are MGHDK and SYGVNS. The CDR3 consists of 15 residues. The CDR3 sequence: CASSAGTGNAGTQYF. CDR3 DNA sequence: TGTGCCAGCAGTGCCGGGACAGGGAACGCCGGTACGCAGTATTTT. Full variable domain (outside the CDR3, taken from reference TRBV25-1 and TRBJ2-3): EADIYQTPRYLVIGTGKKITLECSQTMGHDKMYWYQQDPGMELHLIHYSYGVNSTEKGDLSSESTVSRIRTEHFPLTLESARPSHTSQYLCASSAGTGNAGTQYFGPGTRLTVL.

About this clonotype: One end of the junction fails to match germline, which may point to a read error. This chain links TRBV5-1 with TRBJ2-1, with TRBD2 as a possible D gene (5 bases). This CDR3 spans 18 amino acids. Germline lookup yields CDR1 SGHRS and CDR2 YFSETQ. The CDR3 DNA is TGCGCCAACAGCTTGGCAATCGGGCGGGTTGACCCCTACAATGAGCAGTTCTTC. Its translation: CANSLAIGRVDPYNEQFF.

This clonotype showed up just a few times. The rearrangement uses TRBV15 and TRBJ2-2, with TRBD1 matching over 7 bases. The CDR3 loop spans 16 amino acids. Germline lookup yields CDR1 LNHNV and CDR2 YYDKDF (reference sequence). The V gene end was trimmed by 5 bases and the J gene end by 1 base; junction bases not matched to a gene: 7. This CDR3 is CATSGDRARNTGELFF. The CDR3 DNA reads TGTGCCACCAGCGGCGACAGGGCAAGGAACACCGGGGAGCTGTTTTTT.

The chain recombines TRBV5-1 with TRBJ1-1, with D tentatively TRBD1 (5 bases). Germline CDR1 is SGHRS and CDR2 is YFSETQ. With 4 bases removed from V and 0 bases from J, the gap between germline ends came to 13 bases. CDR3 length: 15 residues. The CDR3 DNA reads TGCGCCAGCAGCCCGTGGGACGCCGTGAACACTGAAGCTTTCTTT. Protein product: CASSPWDAVNTEAFF.

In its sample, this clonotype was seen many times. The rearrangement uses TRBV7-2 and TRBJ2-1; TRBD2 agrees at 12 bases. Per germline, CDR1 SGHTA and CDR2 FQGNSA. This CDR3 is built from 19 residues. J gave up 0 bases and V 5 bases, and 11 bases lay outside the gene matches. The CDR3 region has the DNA TGTGCCAGCAGCCCACCGCCTAGCGGGAGGGCGAGCTCCTACAATGAGCAGTTCTTC. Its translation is CASSPPPSGRASSYNEQFF.

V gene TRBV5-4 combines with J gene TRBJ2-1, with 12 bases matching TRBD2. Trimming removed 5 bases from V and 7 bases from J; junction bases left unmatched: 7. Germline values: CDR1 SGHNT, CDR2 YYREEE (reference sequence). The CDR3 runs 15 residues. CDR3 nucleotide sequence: TGTGCCAGCAGAACCCCTAGCGGGGGGGCGAATGAGCAGTTCTTC. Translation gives CASRTPSGGANEQFF. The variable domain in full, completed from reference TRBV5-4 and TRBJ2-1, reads ETGVTQSPTHLIKTRGQQVTLRCSSQSGHNTVSWYQQALGQGPQFIFQYYREEENGRGNFPPRFSGLQFPNYSSELNVNALELDDSALYLCASRTPSGGANEQFFGPGTRLTVL.

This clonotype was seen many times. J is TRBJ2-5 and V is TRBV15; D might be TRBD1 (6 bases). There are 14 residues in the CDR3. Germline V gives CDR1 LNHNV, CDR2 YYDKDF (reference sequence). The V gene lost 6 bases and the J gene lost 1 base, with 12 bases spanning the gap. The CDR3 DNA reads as TGTGCCACCAGTCCCCGGGACATCCAAGAGACCCAGTACTTC. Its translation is CATSPRDIQETQYF. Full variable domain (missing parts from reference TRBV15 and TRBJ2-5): DAMVIQNPRYQVTQFGKPVTLSCSQTLNHNVMYWYQQKSSQAPKLLFHYYDKDFNNEADTPDNFQSRRPNTSFCFLDIRSPGLGDTAMYLCATSPRDIQETQYFGPGTRLLVL.

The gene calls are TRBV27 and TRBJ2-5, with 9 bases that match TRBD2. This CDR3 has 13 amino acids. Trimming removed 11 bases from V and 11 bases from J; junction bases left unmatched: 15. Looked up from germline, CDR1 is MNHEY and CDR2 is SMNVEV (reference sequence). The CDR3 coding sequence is TGTGCCGCACCGGGACTAGCTAACTACGGGCAGTACTTC. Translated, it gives CAAPGLANYGQYF.

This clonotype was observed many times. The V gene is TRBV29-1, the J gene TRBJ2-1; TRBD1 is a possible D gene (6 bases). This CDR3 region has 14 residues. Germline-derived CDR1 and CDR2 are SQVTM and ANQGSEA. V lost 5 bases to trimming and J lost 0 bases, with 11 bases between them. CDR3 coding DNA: TGCAGCGTTCCCGGACAGAGCTCCTACAATGAGCAGTTCTTC. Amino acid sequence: CSVPGQSSYNEQFF.

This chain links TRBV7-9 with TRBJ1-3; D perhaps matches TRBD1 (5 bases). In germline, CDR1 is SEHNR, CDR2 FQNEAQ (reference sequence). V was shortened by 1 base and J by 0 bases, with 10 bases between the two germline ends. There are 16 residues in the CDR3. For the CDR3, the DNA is TGTGCCAGCAGCTTAGGGACACCCAACTCTGGAAACACCATATATTTT. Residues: CASSLGTPNSGNTIYF. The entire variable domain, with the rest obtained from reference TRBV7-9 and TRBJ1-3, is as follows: DTGVSQNPRHKITKRGQNVTFRCDPISEHNRLYWYRQTLGQGPEFLTYFQNEAQLEKSRLLSDRFSAERPKGSFSTLEIQRTEQGDSAMYLCASSLGTPNSGNTIYFGEGSWLTVV.

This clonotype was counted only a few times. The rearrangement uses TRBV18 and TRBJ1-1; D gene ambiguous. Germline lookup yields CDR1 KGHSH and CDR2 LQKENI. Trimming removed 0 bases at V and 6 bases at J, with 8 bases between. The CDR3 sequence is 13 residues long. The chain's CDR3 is CASSPPERSEAFF. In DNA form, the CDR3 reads TGTGCCAGCTCACCACCGGAACGGTCTGAAGCTTTCTTT.

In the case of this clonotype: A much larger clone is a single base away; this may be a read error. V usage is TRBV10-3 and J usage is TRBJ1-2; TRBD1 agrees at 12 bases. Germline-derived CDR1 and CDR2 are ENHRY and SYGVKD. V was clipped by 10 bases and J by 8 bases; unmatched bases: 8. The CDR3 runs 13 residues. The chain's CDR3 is CASRGQGAAGYTF. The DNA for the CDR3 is TGTGCCAGCAGGGGACAGGGGGCGGCAGGCTACACCTTC.

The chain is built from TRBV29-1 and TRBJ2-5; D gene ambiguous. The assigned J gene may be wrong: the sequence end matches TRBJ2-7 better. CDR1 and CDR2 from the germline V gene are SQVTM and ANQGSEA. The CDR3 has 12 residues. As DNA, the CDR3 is TGCAGCGTTGAGTGGCAGGTGGGCGAGCAGTACTTC. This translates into CSVEWQVGEQYF.

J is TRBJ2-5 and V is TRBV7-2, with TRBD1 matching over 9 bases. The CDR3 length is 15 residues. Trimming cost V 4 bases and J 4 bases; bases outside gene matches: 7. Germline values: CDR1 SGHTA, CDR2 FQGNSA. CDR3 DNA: TGTGCCAGCAGCTCCAACAGGGGGCCAGGAGAGACCCAGTACTTC. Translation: CASSSNRGPGETQYF.